This TCR beta chain was obtained from a study of blood T cells in healthy people across ages. Study as a whole: Template switching caught about one barcoded beta molecule for each two T cells. General study results and limits: Age showed a roughly linear inverse relationship with TCR beta diversity per million T cells.

Per the germline V gene, CDR1 is SGHAT and CDR2 is FQDESV (reference sequence). Trimming left V 6 bases short and J 1 base short, with 13 bases between. The CDR3 is made up of 15 amino acids. A sample-barcoded 5' primer and a J-beta primer mix were used in a second PCR of roughly 6 to 11 cycles. A single record per CDR3 protein comes from TCRdb applying MiXCR to the 5' RACE reads. Among about 800,000 distinct CDR3 sequences listed, 25% were seen once. This clonotype was observed a handful of times. Antigen specificity is unknown. Another study also made use of these data, one on T cells of mothers and their children. From that second work: The donor cohort consisted of three healthy Caucasian mothers and their six children. In both related and unrelated pairs, TCR recombination output is shaped similarly by thymic selection.

The origin of this receptor is a boy between 5 and 17 years old in good health. Sequences were obtained from blood. The V gene is TRBV11-1, the J gene TRBJ2-1; no firm D call. CDR3 protein: CASRQISASYNEQFF. The CDR3 nucleotides are TGTGCCAGCAGACAGATTTCCGCTTCCTACAATGAGCAGTTCTTC.